The 32 T cell receptor beta chains below come from one sample, sequenced in a study of cytomegalovirus exposure and HLA in healthy donors. The PCR contained 60 Vbeta and 13 Jbeta primers. Sequenced by immunoSEQ multiplex PCR; TCRdb stores in-frame clones only, minus some. In the table there are tens of thousands of clones, 65% to 85% of which are singletons. Sequencing input: PBMCs. Every receptor here comes from a young man in good health and CMV-seronegative.

This chain uses TRBV7-3 with TRBJ1-5; D ambiguous. The CDR3 has 13 residues. Per germline, CDR1 SGHTA and CDR2 FQGTGA. Between the trimmed V and J ends, which lost 5 bases and 4 bases, there was a span of 9 bases. The DNA of the CDR3 is TGTGCCAGCAGCGCCGCGTCGAATCAGCCCCAGCATTTT. As protein: CASSAASNQPQHF.

The V call is TRBV28, the J call TRBJ1-2; weak D call: TRBD1 (5 bases). This CDR3 comprises 15 residues. V was cut by 2 bases and J by 3 bases, with 13 bases left in between. Germline CDR1 is MDHEN and CDR2 is SYDVKM. The CDR3 DNA follows: TGTGCCAGCAGTTTAGGAGGGGCACTAGACTATGGCTACACCTTC. Residues: CASSLGGALDYGYTF.

This chain links TRBV9 with TRBJ2-1; a possible D gene is TRBD2 (5 bases). Germline CDR1 and CDR2: SGDLS and YYNGEE. The germline V and J ends were trimmed by 4 bases and 1 base, with 12 bases remaining between them. The CDR3 totals 15 residues. CDR3 sequence reads: CASSSSGSSYNEQFF. In DNA, the CDR3 is TGTGCCAGCAGCTCGAGCGGATCATCCTACAATGAGCAGTTCTTC.

This clone appeared a few times. CDR3 DNA: TGTGCCAGCAGCCTTAGCGGGGCGGGTAACGAGCAGTACTTC. This encodes CASSLSGAGNEQYF. The chain employs TRBV9 and TRBJ2-7; 8 bases agree with TRBD2. V gave up 4 bases and J gave up 5 bases; unmatched junction bases: 8. Germline-derived CDR1 and CDR2 are SGDLS and YYNGEE. CDR3 length equals 14 residues.

DNA of the CDR3: TGTGCCAGCAGACCGGGACAGGGGAGTTCACCCCTCCACTTT. Amino acid sequence: CASRPGQGSSPLHF. V is TRBV6-6 and J is TRBJ1-6; 10 positions agree with TRBD1. Germline values: CDR1 MNHNY, CDR2 SVGAGI (reference sequence). J lost 9 bases, V lost 6 bases, and 5 bases had no gene match. CDR3 length: 14 amino acids.

The chain recombines TRBV5-6 with TRBJ2-1; 7 nucleotides align to TRBD1. CDR1 and CDR2 (germline): SGHDT, YYEEEE. J gave up 8 bases and V 3 bases, and 11 bases lay outside the gene matches. The CDR3 length is 15 residues. The chain's CDR3 is CASSYENRGLHEQFF. The DNA of the CDR3 is TGTGCCAGCAGCTACGAAAACAGGGGTTTGCATGAGCAGTTCTTC.

This clone occurred once. CDR3 in DNA: TGCGCCAGCAGCTCGGGGCGGGAGGTTCTTGTCGACGAGCAGTACTTC. Translation gives CASSSGREVLVDEQYF. The V and J genes are TRBV5-1 and TRBJ2-7, with 8 bases identical to TRBD2. V shed 3 bases and J 5 bases; nucleotides not matched to a gene: 13. The CDR3 runs 16 residues. CDR1 is SGHRS and CDR2 is YFSETQ in the germline V gene.

This chain connects TRBV6-5 to TRBJ1-2, with 8 bases aligning to TRBD1. The germline gives CDR1 MNHEY, CDR2 SVGAGI. The V and J ends lost 2 bases and 4 bases, in that order; junction bases with no gene match: 9. CDR3 length equals 16 residues. CDR3 in amino acids: CASSYGRGRIGYGYTF. The CDR3, as DNA: TGTGCCAGCAGTTACGGCAGGGGGCGAATCGGCTATGGCTACACCTTC.

This clone has only one observation. The chain couples TRBV19 to TRBJ1-5, with unresolved D. Trimming took 5 bases from V and 0 from J, leaving 17 bases between them. This CDR3 comprises 17 residues. Germline-derived CDR1 and CDR2 are LNHDA and SQIVND (reference sequence). Written as DNA, the CDR3 is TGTGCCAGTAGTCCCGGAGGGTGGGGTTATAGCAATCAGCCCCAGCATTTT. It specifies CASSPGGWGYSNQPQHF.

The CDR3 DNA is TGTGCCAGCAGTTTATCCCCGGTTTCGACCTACGAGCAGTACTTC. Its translation is CASSLSPVSTYEQYF. V and J are TRBV27 and TRBJ2-7, with unresolved D. The CDR3 has 15 amino acids. The V and J ends lost 0 bases and 2 bases respectively, with 11 bases between them. Germline CDR1 and CDR2: MNHEY and SMNVEV (reference sequence).

CDR3 region: CASTPGGRGRTEAFF. In nucleotides, the CDR3 is TGTGCCAGCACACCTGGGGGCAGGGGGCGGACTGAAGCTTTCTTT. The rearrangement links TRBV28 to TRBJ1-1; TRBD1 matches at 8 bases. With 7 bases clipped from V and 5 bases from J, the junction kept 12 bases outside the gene matches. CDR3 length: 15 amino acids. Per germline, CDR1 MDHEN and CDR2 SYDVKM.

CDR3: CASSVEGSGGRRYGYTF. CDR3 nucleotide sequence: TGTGCCAGCAGCGTAGAAGGGTCGGGGGGGCGGAGGTATGGCTACACCTTC. V gene TRBV9 combines with J gene TRBJ1-2; the D gene is possibly TRBD1 (6 bases). Germline values: CDR1 SGDLS, CDR2 YYNGEE. The CDR3 sequence is 17 residues long. V dropped 0 bases and J dropped 5 bases, with 20 bases sitting between them.

The chain joins TRBV27 to TRBJ1-6; tentative D call: TRBD1 (6 bases). V gave up 1 base and J gave up 10 bases, with 11 bases separating them. Germline V gives CDR1 MNHEY, CDR2 SMNVEV (reference sequence). CDR3 size: 14 residues. CDR3 sequence: CASSLWDKHSPLHF. The CDR3 DNA is TGTGCCAGCAGTTTATGGGACAAGCACTCACCCCTCCACTTT.

This chain connects TRBV6-5 to TRBJ2-7; TRBD2 aligns across 14 bases. Per the germline V gene, CDR1 is MNHEY and CDR2 is SVGAGI. The J segment lost 4 bases and the V segment lost 6 bases, leaving 2 bases of the junction unmatched. The CDR3 consists of 14 residues. DNA for the CDR3: TGTGCCAGCAGGGGACTAGCGGGAGTTTACGAGCAGTACTTC. It encodes CASRGLAGVYEQYF.

This clone showed up just a few times. The genes are TRBV19 and TRBJ1-6; TRBD1 matches at 10 bases. Germline values: CDR1 LNHDA, CDR2 SQIVND (reference sequence). J lost 14 bases, V lost 1 base, and 5 bases had no gene match. The CDR3 spans 14 residues. The CDR3 sequence: CASSIGQGAMALHF. CDR3 sequence (DNA): TGTGCCAGTAGTATAGGACAGGGGGCGATGGCCCTCCACTTT.

The chain has TRBV27 and TRBJ1-2, with a possible D match to TRBD1 (5 bases). The CDR3 loop spans 14 amino acids. V lost 4 bases and J lost 3, with 12 bases in between. Germline V gene lookup returns CDR1 MNHEY and CDR2 SMNVEV (reference sequence). DNA for the CDR3: TGTGCCAGCAGTTCCGTGGGGGGACACTATGGCTACACCTTC. This codes for CASSSVGGHYGYTF.

The V and J genes are TRBV9 and TRBJ1-1; D perhaps matches TRBD1 (5 bases). The CDR3 totals 13 residues. V lost 0 bases to trimming and J lost 8 bases, with 11 bases between them. Germline V gene lookup returns CDR1 SGDLS and CDR2 YYNGEE. The CDR3 here is CASSVGTREEAFF. CDR3 nucleotides: TGTGCCAGCAGCGTAGGGACACGGGAGGAAGCTTTCTTT.

This chain joins TRBV18 and TRBJ2-5; 7 bases agree with TRBD2. This CDR3 contains 16 residues. Germline V gene lookup returns CDR1 KGHSH and CDR2 LQKENI. V lost 2 bases, J lost 1 base, and 7 bases stayed unmatched. In DNA, the CDR3 is TGTGCCAGCTCACCAACGGGGGGAGGCCTCCAAGAGACCCAGTACTTC. This sequence encodes CASSPTGGGLQETQYF.

This clone was counted once. The rearrangement joins TRBV28 to TRBJ1-2; no clear D. V lost 5 bases to trimming and J lost 0 bases, with 10 bases between them. Looked up from germline, CDR1 is MDHEN and CDR2 is SYDVKM. This CDR3 contains 14 residues. CDR3 loop: CASSRGWANYGYTF. In DNA, the CDR3 is TGTGCCAGCAGTCGCGGGTGGGCTAACTATGGCTACACCTTC.

Written as DNA, the CDR3 is TGTGCCATCAGGGCGGATGGGGCGACTAATGAAAAACTGTTTTTT. Its translation: CAIRADGATNEKLFF. V and J are TRBV10-3 and TRBJ1-4; possible D gene TRBD1, 5 bases. This CDR3 has 15 residues. V gave up 6 bases and J gave up 2 bases, with 13 bases separating them. CDR1 and CDR2 from the germline V gene are ENHRY and SYGVKD.

The chain employs TRBV7-2 and TRBJ1-4; 7 nucleotides align to TRBD1. The V gene's germline CDR1 is SGHTA and CDR2 FQGNSA. V was pared by 2 bases and J by 7 bases, with 7 bases of the junction left unmatched. The CDR3 has 15 residues. CDR3 sequence (DNA): TGTGCCAGCAGCTTAAGCCAGGGGGGCTCTGAAAAACTGTTTTTT. Its protein is CASSLSQGGSEKLFF.

The genes are TRBV18 and TRBJ2-2, with 9 bases aligning to TRBD2. Per germline, CDR1 KGHSH and CDR2 LQKENI. The CDR3 is made up of 17 amino acids. J lost 0 bases, V lost 1 base, and 3 bases had no gene match. The CDR3 coding sequence is TGTGCCAGCTCACCACTCAGACTAGCGGCGAACACCGGGGAGCTGTTTTTT. This encodes CASSPLRLAANTGELFF.

CDR3 nucleotide sequence: TGTGCCAGCGGGGGGCTAGCGGGAGGGGAGGATACGCAGTATTTT. Translating gives CASGGLAGGEDTQYF. The chain employs TRBV27 and TRBJ2-3, with 12 bases that match TRBD2. In germline, CDR1 is MNHEY, CDR2 SMNVEV (reference sequence). The CDR3 runs 15 residues. Trimming took 8 bases from V and 6 from J; bases not matched to a gene: 9.

V usage is TRBV29-1 and J usage is TRBJ1-1; TRBD1 matches at 8 bases. The V gene's germline CDR1 is SQVTM and CDR2 ANQGSEA. This CDR3 spans 13 amino acids. Trimming at V came to 8 bases and at J to 1 base, leaving 6 bases not matched to a gene. This CDR3 reads CSPRTGPNTEAFF. The CDR3 nucleotides read TGCAGCCCCAGGACAGGGCCGAACACTGAAGCTTTCTTT.

This chain uses TRBV7-2 with TRBJ1-2; TRBD1 matches 8 bases. Germline V lookup: CDR1 SGHTA, CDR2 FQGNSA. The CDR3 totals 14 residues. Trimming removed 2 bases from V and 5 bases from J; junction bases left unmatched: 4. The chain's CDR3 is CASSLRNRGYGYTF. The CDR3 DNA follows: TGTGCCAGCAGCTTAAGGAACAGGGGGTATGGCTACACCTTC.

The chain links TRBV29-1 to TRBJ2-3; 15 nucleotides agree with TRBD2. This CDR3 has 17 residues. Germline loops: CDR1 SQVTM, CDR2 ANQGSEA. Trimming took 6 bases from V and 2 from J; bases not matched to a gene: 9. In DNA form, the CDR3 reads TGCAGCGTCGGGGGACTAGCGGGAGGAGCAAACACAGATACGCAGTATTTT. Residues: CSVGGLAGGANTDTQYF.

V usage is TRBV5-6 and J usage is TRBJ2-2; TRBD2 agrees at 9 bases. The CDR3 sequence is 16 residues long. The ends lost 1 base at V and 4 bases at J; junction bases unmatched: 5. Germline CDR1 and CDR2: SGHDT and YYEEEE. As DNA, the CDR3 is TGTGCCAGCAGCTTGAGTAGCGGGAGATTCACCGGGGAGCTGTTTTTT. Translating it yields CASSLSSGRFTGELFF.

V and J are TRBV9 and TRBJ1-1, with a weak D call TRBD1 (5 bases). Trimming shortened V by 4 bases and J by 4 bases, and 20 bases separated the two germline ends. Germline values: CDR1 SGDLS, CDR2 YYNGEE. The CDR3 length is 16 residues. The CDR3 bases are TGTGCCAGCAGCCCAGCCGTTCGGTTAGGGGTCACTGAAGCTTTCTTT. This encodes CASSPAVRLGVTEAFF.

The V call is TRBV5-4, the J call TRBJ2-1; D possibly corresponds to TRBD2 (5 bases). V was pared by 0 bases and J by 7 bases, with 14 bases between. CDR3 length equals 15 residues. From germline, CDR1 is SGHNT and CDR2 YYREEE (reference sequence). The CDR3 protein is CASSLAEGRANEQFF. The CDR3 DNA reads TGTGCCAGCAGCTTGGCTGAGGGCCGGGCAAATGAGCAGTTCTTC.

The gene calls are TRBV6-6 and TRBJ2-2; no firm D call. The CDR3 consists of 13 residues. V lost 5 bases, J lost 4 bases, and 8 bases lay in between. Germline loops: CDR1 MNHNY, CDR2 SVGAGI (reference sequence). The CDR3 coding sequence is TGTGCCAGCAGTGATGTCAGCACCGGGGAGCTGTTTTTT. This codes for CASSDVSTGELFF.

This chain joins TRBV19 and TRBJ2-3, with TRBD2 matching over 12 bases. V was pared by 4 bases and J by 2 bases, with 13 bases of the junction left unmatched. Germline CDR1 is LNHDA and CDR2 is SQIVND (reference sequence). The CDR3 is 19 amino acids. In nucleotides, the CDR3 is TGTGCCAGTAGTACACCGAGGACTAGCGGGATGCGCCTCACAGATACGCAGTATTTT. This sequence encodes CASSTPRTSGMRLTDTQYF.

The CDR3 DNA reads TGTGCCAGCAGCTCCGGGACTAGCGGGCTCACAGATACGCAGTATTTT. Translating it yields CASSSGTSGLTDTQYF. This chain uses TRBV7-3 with TRBJ2-3; 12 bases match TRBD2. The CDR3 covers 16 residues. Trimming at V came to 4 bases and at J to 2 bases, leaving 4 bases not matched to a gene. Germline values: CDR1 SGHTA, CDR2 FQGTGA.